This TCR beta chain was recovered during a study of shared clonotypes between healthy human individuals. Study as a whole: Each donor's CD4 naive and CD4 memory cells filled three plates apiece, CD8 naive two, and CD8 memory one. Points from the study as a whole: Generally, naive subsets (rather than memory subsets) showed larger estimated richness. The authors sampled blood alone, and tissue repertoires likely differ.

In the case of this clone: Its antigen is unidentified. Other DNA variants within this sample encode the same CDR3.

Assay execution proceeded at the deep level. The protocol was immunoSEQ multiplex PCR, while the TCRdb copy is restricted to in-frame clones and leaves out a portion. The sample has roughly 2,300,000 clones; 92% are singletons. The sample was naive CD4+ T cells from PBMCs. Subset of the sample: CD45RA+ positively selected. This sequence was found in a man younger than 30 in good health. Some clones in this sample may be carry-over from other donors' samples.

The CDR3 nucleotides read TGTGCCAGCTCACCGCTTGATAGCAATCAGCCCCAGCATTTT. This translates into CASSPLDSNQPQHF. V and J are TRBV18 and TRBJ1-5; no clear D gene. Looked up from germline, CDR1 is KGHSH and CDR2 is LQKENI. Trimming took off 3 bases at V and 0 bases at J, with 6 bases between the two ends. CDR3 length: 14 residues.